What follows is one TCR beta chain and its context. The antigen is undetermined. Per the germline V gene, CDR1 is SNHLY and CDR2 is FYNNEI. V lost 6 bases and J lost 0, with 8 bases in between. This CDR3 has 14 amino acids. The data were taken from a study of shared clonotypes between healthy human individuals. Study-wide results and limits: Rarefaction exposed incomplete sorted-subset sequencing despite large depth. The sampled material consisted only of blood, and tissue repertoires are likely to differ.

Each sorted subset replicate got 200 ng genomic DNA, roughly 33,000 genomes. Generated by immunoSEQ multiplex PCR, the TCRdb table keeps only in-frame clones and is missing some. The sample lists about 980,000 clones, approximately 80% occurring once. This sequence was found in a man aged 18 to 35 in good health. The sequenced sample consisted of memory CD4+ T cells sorted from blood. Documented subset: CD45RA-negative fraction. The V gene is TRBV2, the J gene TRBJ2-2; possibly TRBD1 for D (5 bases). The CDR3 coding sequence is TGTGCCAGCAGCAGGGCCCCGAACACCGGGGAGCTGTTTTTT. Protein product: CASSRAPNTGELFF.